One and the same sample provided the 31 T cell receptor beta chains below, sequenced in a study of blood T cells in healthy people across ages (dated by TCRdb to 2015 to 2017). The library was made by 5' RACE. Sequencing was carried out with an Illumina HiSeq 2500. The second PCR ran for roughly 6 to 11 cycles and used a J-beta primer mix along with a sample-barcoded 5' primer. TCRdb cleaned the public reads at Q25 with fastp, built clones with MiXCR and kept in-frame beta chains. Rows with one shared CDR3 protein collapse into an entry with the most common genes and DNA. For this sample there are 700,000 to 950,000 distinct CDR3 sequences; about 42% appear just once. The ten largest clones add up to 20% to 25% of the sample. What was sequenced was blood. Every receptor here comes from a woman aged 60 to 75 in good health.

The chain carries TRBV12-3 or TRBV12-4 and TRBJ2-3, with D uncertain. The CDR3 contains 16 residues. V lost 2 bases, J lost 0 bases, and 12 bases lay in between. This CDR3 is CASSLTALLSTDTQYF. DNA of the CDR3: TGTGCCAGCAGTTTAACGGCTTTGCTCAGCACAGATACGCAGTATTTT.

This clonotype was seen a few times. The chain couples TRBV27 to TRBJ2-3; 7 bases agree with TRBD1. Germline CDR1 reads MNHEY; CDR2 reads SMNVEV (reference sequence). The CDR3 is 17 residues long. The V and J ends lost 5 bases and 1 base, in that order; junction bases with no gene match: 12. In DNA form, the CDR3 reads TGTGCCAGCAGTCCGCTCGGGACAGCACCACGCACAGATACGCAGTATTTT. Translation: CASSPLGTAPRTDTQYF.

This clonotype was observed at least ten times. The rearrangement joins TRBV27 to TRBJ2-7; no firm D call. V dropped 6 bases and J dropped 4 bases, with 7 bases sitting between them. From germline, CDR1 is MNHEY and CDR2 SMNVEV (reference sequence). The CDR3 runs 11 residues. The CDR3 DNA sequence: TGTGCCAGCAGCACCCTTTACGAGCAGTACTTC. It is translated as CASSTLYEQYF.

This clonotype was seen at least ten times. The V gene is TRBV12-3 or TRBV12-4, the J gene TRBJ2-5; D may be TRBD1 or TRBD2 (5 bases each). The CDR3 extends over 14 amino acids. The germline V and J ends were trimmed by 5 bases and 1 base, with 11 bases remaining between them. The CDR3 here is CASSPQGPQETQYF. CDR3 DNA: TGTGCCAGCAGTCCCCAGGGACCCCAAGAGACCCAGTACTTC.

J is TRBJ2-4 and V is TRBV6-2 or TRBV6-3; 7 bases match TRBD1. The germline gives CDR1 MNHEY, CDR2 SVGEGT. The CDR3 runs 14 residues. The V and J ends lost 7 bases and 4 bases, in that order; junction bases with no gene match: 7. CDR3: CASTYGGQKNIQYF. For the CDR3, the DNA is TGTGCCAGCACTTATGGGGGACAGAAAAACATTCAGTACTTC.

Points on this clonotype: With a much larger clone just one base away, this may be a read error. This chain joins TRBV11-3 and TRBJ2-3; tentatively, D is TRBD1 (5 bases). Germline-derived CDR1 and CDR2 are SGHNT and YENEEA. The CDR3 is 14 amino acids. CDR3 in DNA: TGTGCCAGCAGCTTAGCGGCAGCGACAGATACGCGGTATTTT. Protein sequence: CASSLAAATDTRYF.

The chain is built from TRBV29-1 and TRBJ1-4, with TRBD1 matching over 9 bases. The CDR3 covers 14 residues. The V segment lost 5 bases and the J segment 8 bases; nucleotides outside the gene matches: 9. Germline V gene lookup returns CDR1 SQVTM and CDR2 ANQGSEA. As DNA, the CDR3 is TGCAGCGTTTTTCACAGGGGGCGTAACGAAAAACTGTTTTTT. It codes for CSVFHRGRNEKLFF. Combining the CDR3 with reference TRBV29-1 and TRBJ1-4 gives the whole variable domain SAVISQKPSRDICQRGTSLTIQCQVDSQVTMMFWYRQQPGQSLTLIATANQGSEATYESGFVIDKFPISRPNLTFSTLTVSNMSPEDSSIYLCSVFHRGRNEKLFFGSGTQLSVL.

V gene TRBV12-3 or TRBV12-4 combines with J gene TRBJ1-2, with D unclear. V lost 3 bases and J lost 8, with 19 bases in between. This CDR3 is 15 amino acids long. The CDR3 sequence is CASSFLHDMLRGYTF. The CDR3 DNA reads TGTGCCAGCAGTTTTCTACACGACATGCTAAGGGGCTACACCTTC.

J is TRBJ2-5 and V is TRBV3-1, with 8 bases aligning to TRBD2. The V gene's germline CDR1 is LGHDT and CDR2 YNNKEL (reference sequence). V was pared by 4 bases and J by 11 bases, with 15 bases of the junction left unmatched. The CDR3 extends over 15 amino acids. The CDR3 protein is CASSPSSGGHNEQYF. The CDR3 DNA sequence: TGTGCCAGCAGCCCCTCGAGCGGGGGTCACAATGAGCAGTACTTC.

This clonotype was counted a single time. For the CDR3, the DNA is TGTGCCAGCAGCCAGGGACTAGCCTACGAGCAGTTCTTC. It specifies CASSQGLAYEQFF. This chain connects TRBV3-1 to TRBJ2-1, with 9 bases identical to TRBD2. The V and J ends lost 3 bases and 10 bases, in that order; junction bases with no gene match: 4. In germline, CDR1 is LGHDT, CDR2 YNNKEL (reference sequence). This CDR3 is built from 13 residues.

This clonotype is a singleton in its sample. The chain recombines TRBV20-1 with TRBJ1-2, with D uncertain. This CDR3 has 12 residues. Per the germline V gene, CDR1 is DFQATT and CDR2 is SNEGSKA (reference sequence). V was pared by 4 bases and J by 8 bases, with 14 bases between. The CDR3, as DNA: TGCAGTGCTACTTCTCCAGGAGACGGCTACACCTTC. Translated, it gives CSATSPGDGYTF.

The table lists this clonotype with a few counts. The rearrangement uses TRBV5-5 and TRBJ2-7, with 7 positions matching TRBD1. CDR1 is SGHKS, CDR2 YYEKEE, per germline (reference sequence). The CDR3 is 13 amino acids. The junction had 6 bases not matched to a gene; V was cut back by 6 bases and J by 3 bases. Written as DNA, the CDR3 is TGTGCCAGCAATAGGGGGCGTGACTACGAGCAGTACTTC. It codes for CASNRGRDYEQYF.

There are many counts of this clonotype. The V gene is TRBV10-3, the J gene TRBJ2-1, with 12 bases matching TRBD1. There are 15 residues in the CDR3. The germline CDR1 and CDR2 sequences are ENHRY and SYGVKD. The V gene end was trimmed by 6 bases and the J gene end by 8 bases; junction bases not matched to a gene: 8. The chain's CDR3 is CAISEPGQGADEQFF. The DNA of the CDR3 is TGTGCCATCAGCGAGCCGGGACAGGGGGCAGATGAGCAGTTCTTC.

This clonotype appeared a few times. V gene TRBV10-3 combines with J gene TRBJ2-5; 8 nucleotides agree with TRBD2. The DNA end favors TRBJ2-7, so the J call may be wrong. This CDR3 comprises 12 residues. Germline V lookup: CDR1 ENHRY, CDR2 SYGVKD. CDR3 DNA: TGTGCCACCAGCGGACTAGCCCACGAGCAGTACTTC. Translated, it gives CATSGLAHEQYF.

The chain employs TRBV3-1 and TRBJ2-1, with TRBD2 matching over 7 bases. The end of the DNA aligns better with TRBJ2-7, so the J call may be wrong. The CDR3 length is 15 residues. CDR1 and CDR2 (germline): LGHDT, YNNKEL (reference sequence). Written as DNA, the CDR3 is TGTGCCAGCAGCCAAGGCGGGGGAGGATACAATGAGCAGTACTTC. As protein: CASSQGGGGYNEQYF.

This clonotype came up many times. V is TRBV4-3 and J is TRBJ2-7, with D perhaps matching TRBD1 or TRBD2 (5 bases each). The germline CDR1 and CDR2 sequences are LGHNA and YSLEER. CDR3 length equals 15 residues. Trimming stripped 0 bases from V and 4 bases from J, with 13 bases between. This CDR3 reads CASSQDYGAGYEQYF. DNA of the CDR3: TGCGCCAGCAGCCAAGATTACGGGGCTGGGTACGAGCAGTACTTC.

This clonotype was observed a handful of times. The chain joins TRBV7-8 to TRBJ2-1, with 8 positions matching TRBD2. The CDR3 loop spans 17 amino acids. Germline V gene sequence: CDR1 SGHVS, CDR2 FQNEAQ. With V trimmed by 6 bases and J by 4 bases, 14 bases remained unmatched. The CDR3 is CASSLDAERERYNEQFF. The CDR3 nucleotides are TGTGCCAGCAGTCTAGATGCCGAGCGGGAGAGATACAATGAGCAGTTCTTC.

This sequence joins TRBV20-1 and TRBJ2-1; TRBD1 aligns across 8 bases. V dropped 1 base and J dropped 0; count of bases not matched to a gene: 14. Germline V gives CDR1 DFQATT, CDR2 SNEGSKA (reference sequence). The CDR3 is made up of 19 amino acids. The CDR3 sequence: CSARATGDRPESSYNEQFF. The DNA of the CDR3 is TGCAGTGCTAGAGCGACGGGGGACAGGCCTGAGAGCTCCTACAATGAGCAGTTCTTC.

This clonotype occurred once. The rearrangement uses TRBV2 and TRBJ2-5; a possible D gene is TRBD1 (6 bases). The CDR3 runs to 14 residues. V lost 11 bases to trimming and J lost 11 bases, with 27 bases between them. Germline V lookup: CDR1 SNHLY, CDR2 FYNNEI. The chain's CDR3 is CAPWWGRGRDEQYF. CDR3 coding DNA: TGTGCCCCCTGGTGGGGCAGGGGAAGGGATGAGCAGTACTTC.

This clonotype has more than one count but fewer than ten. This chain links TRBV20-1 with TRBJ1-1; tentatively, D is TRBD1 (6 bases). The germline V gene has CDR1 DFQATT and CDR2 SNEGSKA (reference sequence). This CDR3 contains 15 residues. V was clipped by 6 bases and J by 5 bases, with 22 bases between them. The CDR3: CSARVPGRGRTEAFF. The CDR3 coding sequence is TGCAGTGCCCGGGTGCCCGGGCGGGGGCGGACTGAAGCTTTCTTT.

Regarding this clonotype: A much larger clonotype is one base distant, so this may be a read error. The chain has TRBV7-2 and TRBJ2-7; the D gene could be TRBD1 or TRBD2 (5 bases each). Per germline, CDR1 SGHTA and CDR2 FQGNSA. The CDR3 has 14 residues. CDR3 sequence (DNA): TGTGCCAGCGGCTTGTGGGACGGGACCTACGAGCAGTACTTC. Residues: CASGLWDGTYEQYF.

This clonotype has only a few counts. The J gene is TRBJ2-5, the V gene TRBV20-1; TRBD1 or TRBD2 may be the D gene (7 bases each). Germline values: CDR1 DFQATT, CDR2 SNEGSKA (reference sequence). The CDR3 is 12 residues long. Trimming removed 7 bases from V and 11 bases from J, with 20 bases in between. The CDR3 DNA sequence: TGCAGTGTTGGGGGAGGGGGCAATGAGCAGTACTTC. This sequence encodes CSVGGGGNEQYF.

The rearrangement uses TRBV20-1 and TRBJ1-2, with a possible D match to TRBD1 (5 bases). The CDR3 loop spans 13 amino acids. V lost 5 bases, J lost 2 bases, and 12 bases lay in between. In germline, CDR1 is DFQATT, CDR2 SNEGSKA (reference sequence). The CDR3 is CSAGGGTNYGYTF. The CDR3 nucleotides are TGCAGTGCTGGGGGGGGGACGAACTATGGCTACACCTTC.

A few counts support this clonotype. V is TRBV4-3 and J is TRBJ2-7; 8 bases agree with TRBD2. Germline CDR1 is LGHNA and CDR2 is YSLEER. This CDR3 region has 17 residues. Germline trimming cut 1 base from V and 0 bases from J; bases unmatched to any gene: 8. CDR3 protein: CASSQGPGGASSYEQYF. The CDR3 region has the DNA TGCGCCAGCAGCCAAGGTCCGGGGGGGGCAAGCTCCTACGAGCAGTACTTC.

The chain joins TRBV27 to TRBJ2-5; D may be TRBD1 (6 bases). CDR3 length: 17 residues. The germline V gene encodes CDR1 MNHEY and CDR2 SMNVEV (reference sequence). Trimming cost V 4 bases and J 0 bases, with 18 bases left between them. The CDR3 DNA sequence: TGTGCCAGCAGTTCCCGAACAGGGCCTGGGGACCAAGAGACCCAGTACTTC. The encoded protein is CASSSRTGPGDQETQYF.

This clonotype has just a few counts. This chain uses TRBV7-8 with TRBJ2-3; a possible D gene is TRBD1 (6 bases). Trimming pared 2 bases from V and 4 bases from J, leaving 19 bases between. The CDR3 consists of 17 residues. Germline loops: CDR1 SGHVS, CDR2 FQNEAQ. CDR3 residues: CASSLQPTGSGPDTQYF. The DNA of the CDR3 is TGTGCCAGCAGCTTACAACCCACAGGGTCCGGCCCAGATACGCAGTATTTT.

This clonotype was detected many times. The CDR3 sequence is CASSPRTGFNEKLFF. DNA of the CDR3: TGTGCCAGCAGCCCAAGGACAGGCTTTAATGAAAAACTGTTTTTT. The chain has TRBV7-2 and TRBJ1-4; 7 bases are a match to TRBD1. Germline CDR1 and CDR2: SGHTA and FQGNSA. CDR3 length: 15 amino acids. J was trimmed by 4 bases and V by 5 bases; bases with no gene match: 7.

The V call is TRBV21-1, the J call TRBJ1-4; TRBD1 is the table's D call, not checked against the DNA. TRBV21-1 is a documented pseudogene. The CDR3 sequence is 14 residues long. The CDR3 DNA reads as TGTGCCAGCAGCAAACAGGGGGCGAAGGAAAAACTGTTTTTT. The encoded protein is CASSKQGAKEKLFF.

Points on this clonotype: This sequence may be a read error, since a much larger clone differs from it by one base. The genes are TRBV2 and TRBJ2-1; D gene uncertain. CDR3 length: 12 amino acids. Germline CDR1 SNHLY, CDR2 FYNNEI. DNA of the CDR3: TGTGCCGGCAGTCTCCGATTCACGGAGCAGTTCTTC. This encodes CAGSLRFTEQFF.

The V and J genes are TRBV18 and TRBJ2-4; possibly TRBD2 for D (6 bases). The assigned J gene may be wrong: the sequence end matches TRBJ2-7 better. Germline V gene data show CDR1 as KGHSH and CDR2 as LQKENI. CDR3 size: 15 residues. CDR3 loop: CASSPGTGVIYEQYF. The CDR3, as DNA: TGTGCCAGCTCACCAGGGACGGGGGTTATCTACGAGCAGTACTTC.

This clonotype has just a few counts. The chain has TRBV6-2 or TRBV6-3 and TRBJ2-3, with D maybe TRBD2 (5 bases). V was clipped by 5 bases and J by 4 bases, with 19 bases between them. The CDR3 runs to 16 residues. Germline CDR1 MNHEY, CDR2 SVGEGT. The CDR3 region is CASSPPLGRVPDTQYF. In DNA form, the CDR3 reads TGTGCCAGCAGTCCTCCCCTCGGGCGGGTTCCAGATACGCAGTATTTT.